Listed here is a single T cell receptor beta chain. The antigen remains undetermined. Sequenced by immunoSEQ multiplex PCR; TCRdb stores in-frame clones only, minus some. The table has fewer than 130,000 clones, roughly 89% seen once; the top ten hold around 1.8%. These data come from a study of cytomegalovirus exposure and HLA in healthy donors. V was pared by 4 bases and J by 4 bases, with 9 bases of the junction left unmatched. Germline assignment: CDR1 SNHLY and CDR2 FYNNEI. The CDR3 spans 16 residues. The study, taken as a whole, reports: The classifier, whose performance was assessed in both the original and validation cohorts, reportedly diagnosed cytomegalovirus status with high specificity and sensitivity. The investigators catalogued 150 to 200 TCR beta chains as cytomegalovirus-associated. Most sequenced TCRs were rare (though some public TCRs occurred in many donors).

The chain is built from TRBV2 and TRBJ1-3; TRBD1 aligns across 8 bases. This receptor was obtained from a young woman in good health and CMV-seronegative. Sequencing was performed on PBMCs. The CDR3 region is CASSALQGGSGNTIYF. The CDR3 DNA follows: TGTGCCAGCAGTGCTTTACAGGGGGGAAGCGGAAACACCATATATTTT.